The text below deals with one T cell receptor beta chain. Its antigen is unidentified. The data were obtained in a study of beta chain features in type 1 diabetes. Notes on the study in general: Among all four CD4+ subsets, Type 1 diabetes patients had TCRB CDR3s that were moderately but significantly shorter.

The investigators reverse transcribed all of the isolated RNA, so they sequenced expressed TCRB transcripts. Produced via immunoSEQ multiplex PCR; TCRdb's table is partial and in-frame only. The sample carries 350,000 to 450,000 clones, roughly 12% recorded once. The CDR3 consists of 14 residues. V was cut by 1 base and J by 3 bases, with 9 bases left in between. CDR1 LGHNA and CDR2 YNFKEQ come from the germline V gene. The source is a woman aged 18-29 years with type 1 diabetes. V usage is TRBV4-2 and J usage is TRBJ1-2; D perhaps matches TRBD1 (5 bases). Input material: naive CD4+ T cells from blood. The chain's CDR3 is CASSQGGDDYGYTF. In DNA, the CDR3 is TGTGCCAGCAGCCAAGGGGGGGATGACTATGGCTACACCTTC.